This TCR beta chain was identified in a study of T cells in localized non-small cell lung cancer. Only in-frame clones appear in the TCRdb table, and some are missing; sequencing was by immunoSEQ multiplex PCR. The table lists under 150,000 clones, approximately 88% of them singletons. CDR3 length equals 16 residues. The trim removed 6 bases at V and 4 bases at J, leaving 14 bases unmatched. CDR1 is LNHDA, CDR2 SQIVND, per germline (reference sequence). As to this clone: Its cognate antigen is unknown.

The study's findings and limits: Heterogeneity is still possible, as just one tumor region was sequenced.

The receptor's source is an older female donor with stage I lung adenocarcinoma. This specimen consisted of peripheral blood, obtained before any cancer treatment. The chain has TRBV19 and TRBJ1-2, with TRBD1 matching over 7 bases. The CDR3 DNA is TGTGCCAGTAGCGATAGGGGGCTTGAAGTTCCCTATGGCTACACCTTC. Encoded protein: CASSDRGLEVPYGYTF.